This is a list of T cell receptor beta chains from one sample in a study of regulatory T cells in long-lasting Graves disease. MiXCR, applied by TCRdb to the multiplex PCR reads, yields one record per CDR3 protein. The sample lists about 430,000 distinct CDR3 sequences, 15% occurring once. This sample was also put to use in a study of T cells in Graves' hyperthyroidism and ophthalmopathy.

The input for sequencing was peripheral blood mononuclear cells (PBMCs), taken at new diagnosis, from a patient treated with antithyroid drugs. The receptors here all came from a woman aged 40 to 49 with Graves disease. The CDR3 runs from the conserved cysteine through the conserved F or W. The D gene is left open where the match is weak. Part of the rows lack a size; the others show once, few, many or a class for expanded clones.

CDR3 protein: CASSLEVGLEEQFF; CDR3 DNA: TGTGCCAGCAGCTTAGAGGTAGGACTGGAAGAGCAGTTCTTC; J gene: TRBJ2-1; clone size: NA; D gene: NA; V gene: TRBV7-9; CDR3 length: 14
CDR3 protein: CASSLRSGTYEQYF; CDR3 DNA: TGTGCCAGCAGCCTCCGGAGCGGTACCTACGAGCAGTACTTC; J gene: TRBJ2-7; clone size: few; D gene: NA; V gene: TRBV7-9; CDR3 length: 14
CDR3 protein: CASSLAGSYGYTF; CDR3 DNA: TGTGCCAGCAGTTTGGCCGGGAGCTATGGCTACACCTTC; J gene: TRBJ1-2; clone size: many; D gene: NA; V gene: TRBV12-3/TRBV12-4; CDR3 length: 13
CDR3 protein: CASSSTTVTSGAYEQYF; CDR3 DNA: TGCGCCAGCAGCTCCACGACGGTTACTAGCGGGGCCTACGAGCAGTACTTC; J gene: TRBJ2-7; clone size: many; D gene: TRBD2; V gene: TRBV5-1; CDR3 length: 17
CDR3 protein: CASSLAPGQGEKLFF; CDR3 DNA: TGCGCCAGCAGCTTGGCCCCGGGACAGGGGGAAAAACTGTTTTTT; J gene: TRBJ1-4; clone size: NA; D gene: TRBD1; V gene: TRBV5-1; CDR3 length: 15
CDR3 protein: CAHRREPNTGELFF; CDR3 DNA: TGTGCCCATCGCCGGGAACCAAACACCGGGGAGCTGTTTTTT; J gene: TRBJ2-2; clone size: NA; D gene: NA; V gene: TRBV10-3; CDR3 length: 14
CDR3 protein: CASSSNSRLAGGNEQFF; CDR3 DNA: TGTGCCAGCAGTTCGAATTCCCGCCTAGCGGGAGGCAATGAGCAGTTCTTC; J gene: TRBJ2-1; clone size: NA; D gene: TRBD2; V gene: TRBV28; CDR3 length: 17
CDR3 protein: CASSFVETYEQYF; CDR3 DNA: TGTGCCAGCAGTTTTGTGGAGACCTACGAGCAGTACTTC; J gene: TRBJ2-7; clone size: many; D gene: NA; V gene: TRBV28; CDR3 length: 13
CDR3 protein: CASGSGGTINEQFF; CDR3 DNA: TGTGCTAGTGGCTCGGGGGGAACAATTAATGAGCAGTTCTTC; J gene: TRBJ2-1; clone size: many; D gene: TRBD2; V gene: TRBV12-5; CDR3 length: 14
CDR3 protein: CASSTGYGSYNEQFF; CDR3 DNA: TGTGCCAGCAGCACAGGTTATGGCTCCTACAATGAGCAGTTCTTC; J gene: TRBJ2-1; clone size: many; D gene: NA; V gene: TRBV11-3; CDR3 length: 15
CDR3 protein: CASSLRGASTDTQYF; CDR3 DNA: TGTGCCAGCAGTTTAAGGGGAGCTAGCACAGATACGCAGTATTTT; J gene: TRBJ2-3; clone size: many; D gene: NA; V gene: TRBV27; CDR3 length: 15
CDR3 protein: CASRPGTGSLGAFF; CDR3 DNA: TGTGCCAGCAGACCCGGGACAGGATCCTTGGGAGCTTTCTTT; J gene: TRBJ1-1; clone size: NA; D gene: TRBD1; V gene: TRBV7-9; CDR3 length: 14
CDR3 protein: CSVESGYEQYF; CDR3 DNA: TGCAGCGTTGAATCAGGTTACGAGCAGTACTTC; J gene: TRBJ2-7; clone size: NA; D gene: NA; V gene: TRBV29-1; CDR3 length: 11
CDR3 protein: CAISAWGGSHEQYF; CDR3 DNA: TGTGCCATCAGTGCTTGGGGGGGGTCCCACGAGCAGTACTTC; J gene: TRBJ2-7; clone size: many; D gene: TRBD2; V gene: TRBV10-3; CDR3 length: 14
CDR3 protein: CAISESSGSTDTQYF; CDR3 DNA: TGTGCCATCAGTGAGTCCAGCGGTAGCACAGATACGCAGTATTTT; J gene: TRBJ2-3; clone size: many; D gene: NA; V gene: TRBV10-3; CDR3 length: 15